This passage covers 25 T cell receptor beta chains from one sample sequenced in a study of cytomegalovirus exposure and HLA in healthy donors. The PCR used 60 Vbeta and 13 Jbeta primers. TCRdb keeps only in-frame clones here, not all; method: immunoSEQ multiplex PCR. In the table there are roughly 230,000 clones, about 85% of which are singletons. Sequencing was carried out using PBMCs. Every receptor here comes from a girl aged 2-10 years in good health and CMV-seronegative.

The chain has TRBV27 and TRBJ2-5; D ambiguous. The CDR3 has 18 amino acids. In germline, CDR1 is MNHEY, CDR2 SMNVEV (reference sequence). Trimming cost V 0 bases and J 1 base, with 18 bases left between them. CDR3 sequence reads: CASSLSPAPLVTQETQYF. The CDR3, as DNA: TGTGCCAGCAGTTTATCCCCCGCCCCCCTAGTAACCCAAGAGACCCAGTACTTC.

The chain joins TRBV14 to TRBJ2-5; 12 nucleotides line up with TRBD2. V shed 4 bases, J shed 4 bases, and the junction held 7 bases outside the gene matches. CDR1 SGHDN and CDR2 FVKESK come from the germline V gene. The length of the CDR3 is 16 residues. CDR3 bases: TGTGCCAGCAGCCTGACTAGCGGGAGAGGAATAGAGACCCAGTACTTC. Protein: CASSLTSGRGIETQYF.

The chain has TRBV13 and TRBJ2-1; no clear D. There are 14 residues in the CDR3. Germline CDR1 PRHDT, CDR2 FYEKMQ (reference sequence). The V gene lost 3 bases and the J gene lost 4 bases, with 10 bases spanning the gap. The CDR3 loop is CASSFQSFYNEQFF. In nucleotides, the CDR3 is TGTGCCAGCAGCTTCCAATCATTTTACAATGAGCAGTTCTTC.

The chain carries TRBV19 and TRBJ1-4; a weak D match, TRBD1 (5 bases). The germline V and J ends were trimmed by 7 bases and 8 bases, with 17 bases remaining between them. Per the germline V gene, CDR1 is LNHDA and CDR2 is SQIVND (reference sequence). The CDR3 totals 14 residues. CDR3 sequence (DNA): TGTGCCAGTACCCATAGACCAAGGGGCGAAAAACTGTTTTTT. It encodes CASTHRPRGEKLFF.

This CDR3 reads CASSSAGWSYNEQFF. In DNA form, the CDR3 reads TGTGCCAGCAGCTCCGCAGGGTGGTCCTACAATGAGCAGTTCTTC. This sequence joins TRBV7-9 and TRBJ2-1; D might be TRBD1 (5 bases). Germline V CDR1 and CDR2: SEHNR, FQNEAQ (reference sequence). Trimming stripped 4 bases from V and 1 base from J, with 11 bases between. This CDR3 has 15 amino acids.

This clone was counted only a few times. The V gene is TRBV5-6, the J gene TRBJ2-3, with 10 bases matching TRBD1. After removal of 3 bases from V and 11 bases from J, the junction contained 6 bases not matched to a gene. Germline CDR1 is SGHDT and CDR2 is YYEEEE. The CDR3 covers 13 residues. CDR3 sequence reads: CASSSTGTGEQYF. In nucleotides, the CDR3 is TGTGCCAGCAGCTCCACCGGGACAGGGGAGCAGTATTTT.

The chain is built from TRBV5-4 and TRBJ2-3, with 10 bases aligning to TRBD1. Germline V gene lookup returns CDR1 SGHNT and CDR2 YYREEE (reference sequence). V lost 6 bases and J lost 3; bases outside the gene matches: 10. The CDR3 consists of 16 residues. CDR3 region: CASTPVRTGGTDTQYF. CDR3 DNA sequence: TGTGCCAGCACCCCGGTGCGGACAGGGGGAACAGATACGCAGTATTTT.

This CDR3 reads CASSAFLGQGSSSYNEQFF. The CDR3, as DNA: TGTGCCAGCAGCGCCTTCCTGGGACAGGGGTCGAGCTCCTACAATGAGCAGTTCTTC. The chain is built from TRBV9 and TRBJ2-1; 10 positions agree with TRBD1. Germline V gene sequence: CDR1 SGDLS, CDR2 YYNGEE. Trimming removed 3 bases from V and 0 bases from J; junction bases left unmatched: 12. The length of the CDR3 is 19 residues.

The gene calls are TRBV6-5 and TRBJ1-2; 9 nucleotides agree with TRBD1. The CDR3 is 13 residues long. Unmatched junction bases numbered 1, after V lost 6 bases and J lost 2 bases. Per the germline V gene, CDR1 is MNHEY and CDR2 is SVGAGI. This CDR3 is CASRDRGNYGYTF. The CDR3 region has the DNA TGTGCCAGCAGGGACAGGGGAAACTATGGCTACACCTTC.

The J gene is TRBJ1-2, the V gene TRBV30; 7 nucleotides align to TRBD1. The CDR3 is made up of 14 amino acids. Trimming took 3 bases from V and 7 from J; bases not matched to a gene: 11. Germline loops: CDR1 GTSNPN, CDR2 SVGIG (reference sequence). The CDR3 DNA reads as TGTGCCTGGAGCGTTAAAAGAAGGGGGCCTGGCTACACCTTC. Its protein is CAWSVKRRGPGYTF.

The genes are TRBV7-9 and TRBJ2-7, with D maybe TRBD1 (5 bases). In germline, CDR1 is SEHNR, CDR2 FQNEAQ (reference sequence). The germline V and J ends were trimmed by 3 bases and 2 bases, with 11 bases remaining between them. This CDR3 is built from 14 residues. This CDR3 is CASSLGKGTYEQYF. For the CDR3, the DNA is TGTGCCAGCAGCTTGGGCAAGGGGACCTACGAGCAGTACTTC.

The V and J genes are TRBV6-5 and TRBJ1-1; D not certain. Trimming cost V 7 bases and J 4 bases, with 16 bases left between them. Per the germline V gene, CDR1 is MNHEY and CDR2 is SVGAGI. The CDR3 is 14 amino acids. CDR3 sequence (DNA): TGTGCCAGCATTAAACCGGGGATGGGCACTGAAGCTTTCTTT. Its protein product is CASIKPGMGTEAFF.

This clone showed up just once. The chain employs TRBV5-1 and TRBJ2-1, with a tentative D call TRBD2 (5 bases). CDR3 length: 16 residues. The V end lost 1 base, the J end lost 2 bases, and 13 bases lay between the germline ends. Germline CDR1 SGHRS, CDR2 YFSETQ. The CDR3, as DNA: TGCGCCAGCAGCTTGCTAGAGGGAGTAACCTACAATGAGCAGTTCTTC. Translated, it gives CASSLLEGVTYNEQFF.

This rearrangement joins TRBV6-4 to TRBJ2-4, with D perhaps matching TRBD1 (6 bases). The CDR3 totals 15 residues. Between the trimmed V and J ends, which lost 5 bases and 0 bases, there was a span of 11 bases. Germline V gene sequence: CDR1 MRHNA, CDR2 SNTAGT. The CDR3 DNA reads TGTGCCAGCAGTATCCAGGGGCGAGCCAAAAACATTCAGTACTTC. Its protein is CASSIQGRAKNIQYF.

The chain recombines TRBV27 with TRBJ2-3; tentative D call: TRBD2 (5 bases). Germline V gives CDR1 MNHEY, CDR2 SMNVEV (reference sequence). The CDR3 is 14 amino acids. The ends were cut back, 3 bases at V and 3 bases at J, with 10 bases in the middle. CDR3 in DNA: TGTGCCAGCAGTTTTTATCCGGGAACAGATACGCAGTATTTT. Its translation is CASSFYPGTDTQYF.

To note about this clone: Its ends do not fully match the called genes, so a read error is possible. The V gene is TRBV2, the J gene TRBJ2-4, with 10 positions matching TRBD1. CDR3 size: 13 residues. The V gene's germline CDR1 is SNHLY and CDR2 FYNNEI. The CDR3 DNA follows: TGTGCCAGCAGTGGCTCCTGGACAGGGGGTGCCGCCTTC. Translating gives CASSGSWTGGAAF.

V is TRBV7-2 and J is TRBJ2-7; 8 bases agree with TRBD2. The ends lost 0 bases at V and 2 bases at J; junction bases unmatched: 3. Per germline, CDR1 SGHTA and CDR2 FQGNSA. This CDR3 comprises 15 residues. The CDR3 loop reads CASSLALAGTYEQYF. The CDR3 DNA follows: TGTGCCAGCAGCTTAGCCCTAGCGGGCACCTACGAGCAGTACTTC.

The chain links TRBV5-1 to TRBJ1-2; 9 positions agree with TRBD1. J lost 8 bases, V lost 1 base, and 12 bases had no gene match. The CDR3 loop spans 16 amino acids. Looked up from germline, CDR1 is SGHRS and CDR2 is YFSETQ. CDR3 amino acids: CASSLYLWDRARGYTF. The CDR3 DNA is TGCGCCAGCAGCTTGTACTTGTGGGACAGGGCGCGGGGCTACACCTTC. Full variable domain (missing parts from reference TRBV5-1 and TRBJ1-2): KAGVTQTPRYLIKTRGQQVTLSCSPISGHRSVSWYQQTPGQGLQFLFEYFSETQRNKGNFPGRFSGRQFSNSRSEMNVSTLELGDSALYLCASSLYLWDRARGYTFGSGTRLTVV.

The chain links TRBV5-1 to TRBJ2-5, with no clear D. This CDR3 region has 14 residues. V lost 1 base to trimming and J lost 1 base, with 8 bases between them. Germline values: CDR1 SGHRS, CDR2 YFSETQ. Here the CDR3 DNA reads TGCGCCAGCAGCTTGCGGGTCCCCCAAGAGACCCAGTACTTC. Protein product: CASSLRVPQETQYF.

This clone was recorded only once. The gene calls are TRBV5-4 and TRBJ2-1; a weak D match, TRBD2 (5 bases). V lost 0 bases and J 9 bases, leaving 13 bases between the germline ends. CDR1 and CDR2 (germline): SGHNT, YYREEE (reference sequence). This CDR3 spans 14 amino acids. The CDR3 DNA is TGTGCCAGCAGCTTGGCCGGAGGTGCGGGTGAGCAGTTCTTC. Translated: CASSLAGGAGEQFF.

The CDR3 reads CASSLREGGELFF. The CDR3 nucleotides are TGTGCCAGCAGTTTGCGGGAGGGCGGGGAGCTGTTTTTT. The genes are TRBV6-9 and TRBJ2-2, with 9 bases identical to TRBD2. The germline V gene has CDR1 MNHGY and CDR2 SVAAGI. This CDR3 comprises 13 residues. J gave up 7 bases and V 4 bases, and 1 base lay outside the gene matches.

This clone was seen a handful of times. A junction boundary mismatches the germline segment, possibly from a read error. J is TRBJ2-2 and V is TRBV27; TRBD2 matches 9 bases. CDR1 is MNHEY, CDR2 SMNVEV, per germline (reference sequence). The CDR3 spans 17 residues. The CDR3 DNA reads as TGTGCCAGCAGTCTATCCAGAGCGGGAGGAAACACCGGGGAGCTGTTTTTT. Its translation: CASSLSRAGGNTGELFF.

This clone was seen only a few times. The chain has TRBV27 and TRBJ2-1; the match to TRBD2 covers 10 bases. Germline CDR1 reads MNHEY; CDR2 reads SMNVEV (reference sequence). The J segment lost 5 bases and the V segment lost 5 bases, leaving 6 bases of the junction unmatched. The CDR3 runs to 15 residues. The CDR3 reads CASSTGLAPNNEQFF. The CDR3 nucleotides read TGTGCCAGCAGTACGGGACTAGCGCCAAACAATGAGCAGTTCTTC.

This clone was seen only a few times. The chain joins TRBV5-1 to TRBJ2-5; 7 bases fit TRBD1. Germline trimming cut 4 bases from V and 3 bases from J; bases unmatched to any gene: 12. Looked up from germline, CDR1 is SGHRS and CDR2 is YFSETQ. The CDR3 consists of 16 residues. CDR3: CASSRSSTGREETQYF. In DNA form, the CDR3 reads TGCGCCAGCAGCCGCTCCTCGACAGGGAGAGAAGAGACCCAGTACTTC.

The chain joins TRBV27 to TRBJ2-7; D is uncertain. V dropped 0 bases and J dropped 7 bases, with 16 bases sitting between them. The germline CDR1 and CDR2 sequences are MNHEY and SMNVEV (reference sequence). The CDR3 has 15 amino acids. Here the CDR3 DNA reads TGTGCCAGCAGTTTATCGAATCTCGGGTACGGGGAGCAGTACTTC. Protein sequence: CASSLSNLGYGEQYF.